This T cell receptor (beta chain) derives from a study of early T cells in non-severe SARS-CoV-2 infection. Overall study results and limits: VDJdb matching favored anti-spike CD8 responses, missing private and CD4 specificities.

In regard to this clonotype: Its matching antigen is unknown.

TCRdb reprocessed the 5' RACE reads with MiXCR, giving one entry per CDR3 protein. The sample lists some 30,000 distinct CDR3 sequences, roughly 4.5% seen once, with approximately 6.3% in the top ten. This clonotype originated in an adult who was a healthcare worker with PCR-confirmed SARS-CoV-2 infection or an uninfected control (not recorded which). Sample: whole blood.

CDR3 DNA: TGTGCCAGCAGTTTATTGGCCGGATGGGACTCACCCCTCCACTTT. Translating it yields CASSLLAGWDSPLHF. V gene TRBV27 combines with J gene TRBJ1-6, with D perhaps TRBD1 (5 bases). This CDR3 comprises 15 residues. Germline assignment: CDR1 MNHEY and CDR2 SMNVEV (reference sequence). The V gene lost 1 base and the J gene lost 10 bases, with 14 bases spanning the gap.